Below, one T cell receptor beta chain is given with its context. The ends lost 4 bases at V and 9 bases at J; junction bases unmatched: 11. Germline-derived CDR1 and CDR2 are SGHNT and YENEEA. The CDR3 has 15 amino acids. These data are taken from a study of cytotoxic CD8 clonotypes in ibrutinib-treated CLL. Measured with immunoSEQ multiplex PCR; TCRdb has only the in-frame clones, and not every one. The table has 60,000 or so clones, roughly 59% seen once. The starting material was PBMCs, obtained after 12 months of ibrutinib treatment. This chain joins TRBV11-3 and TRBJ1-5, with 8 bases that match TRBD1. The TCR was taken from a human donor with chronic lymphocytic leukemia. The CDR3 coding sequence is TGTGCCAGCAGCTCCTGGACAGGGCCATCCTCGCCCCAGCATTTT. Translating it yields CASSSWTGPSSPQHF.